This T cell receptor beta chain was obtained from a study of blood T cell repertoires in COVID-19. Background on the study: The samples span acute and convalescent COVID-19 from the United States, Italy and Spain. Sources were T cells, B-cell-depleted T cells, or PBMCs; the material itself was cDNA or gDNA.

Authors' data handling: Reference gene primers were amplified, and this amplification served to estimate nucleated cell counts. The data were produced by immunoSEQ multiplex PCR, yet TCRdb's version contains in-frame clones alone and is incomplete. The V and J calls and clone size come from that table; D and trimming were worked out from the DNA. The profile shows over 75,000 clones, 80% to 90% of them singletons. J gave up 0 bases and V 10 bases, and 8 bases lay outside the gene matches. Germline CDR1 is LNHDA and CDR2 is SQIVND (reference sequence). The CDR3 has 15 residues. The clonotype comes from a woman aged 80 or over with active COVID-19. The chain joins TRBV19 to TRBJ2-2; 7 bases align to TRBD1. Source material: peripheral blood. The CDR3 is CATKTGTANTGELFF. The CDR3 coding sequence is TGTGCCACCAAAACCGGGACAGCGAACACCGGGGAGCTGTTTTTT.